Following are 15 T cell receptor beta chains from one sample sequenced in a study of pediatric ulcerative colitis. Produced via immunoSEQ multiplex PCR; TCRdb's table is partial and in-frame only. The sample has under 20,000 clones, nearly 75% seen once; the top ten hold around 7%. One to two pinch biopsies were taken from the rectum during colonoscopy. Material for sequencing was gut tissue. These TCRs come from a boy aged 5-17 years with moderate ulcerative colitis.

The chain links TRBV4-2 to TRBJ2-1, with a weak D call TRBD2 (5 bases). V lost 1 base and J 9 bases, leaving 13 bases between the germline ends. The CDR3 is 14 amino acids. The V gene's germline CDR1 is LGHNA and CDR2 YNFKEQ. CDR3 sequence (DNA): TGTGCCAGCAGCCAAGGACCTAGCAGCGGTGAGCAGTTCTTC. Its protein product is CASSQGPSSGEQFF.

The V and J genes are TRBV5-1 and TRBJ2-6; D remains ambiguous. Between the trimmed V and J ends, which lost 7 bases and 0 bases, there was a span of 5 bases. Germline loops: CDR1 SGHRS, CDR2 YFSETQ. The CDR3 has 13 amino acids. CDR3 in DNA: TGCGCCAGCGCCGGCTCTGGGGCCAACGTCCTGACTTTC. Translating gives CASAGSGANVLTF.

This rearrangement joins TRBV30 to TRBJ1-3; no reliable D call. The CDR3 is 15 amino acids. Trimming stripped 3 bases from V and 3 bases from J, with 15 bases between. Germline assignment: CDR1 GTSNPN and CDR2 SVGIG (reference sequence). For the CDR3, the DNA is TGTGCCTGGAGCGATGGAGGGTTGATTGGAAACACCATATATTTT. It translates to CAWSDGGLIGNTIYF.

The chain carries TRBV5-1 and TRBJ1-3, with TRBD1 identical over 7 bases. The germline V gene encodes CDR1 SGHRS and CDR2 YFSETQ. The CDR3 is made up of 14 amino acids. The V gene end was trimmed by 3 bases and the J gene end by 0 bases; junction bases not matched to a gene: 0. CDR3 in amino acids: CASSSGGSGNTIYF. CDR3 nucleotides: TGCGCCAGCAGCTCAGGGGGCTCTGGAAACACCATATATTTT.

This chain uses TRBV11-2 with TRBJ1-5, with a weak D call TRBD1 (5 bases). CDR3 length: 15 residues. The V end was cut by 6 bases, the J end by 4 bases, with 16 bases between. Per the germline V gene, CDR1 is SGHAT and CDR2 is FQNNGV. Here the CDR3 DNA reads TGTGCCAGCAGTAGAACAGGCGCAGGAAATCAGCCCCAGCATTTT. This gives the protein CASSRTGAGNQPQHF. Drawing the rest from reference TRBV11-2 and TRBJ1-5, the complete variable domain is EAGVAQSPRYKIIEKRQSVAFWCNPISGHATLYWYQQILGQGPKLLIQFQNNGVVDDSQLPKDRFSAERLKGVDSTLKIQPAKLEDSAVYLCASSRTGAGNQPQHFGDGTRLSIL.

The chain combines TRBV14 with TRBJ2-4; D possibly corresponds to TRBD2 (6 bases). This CDR3 is built from 15 residues. V was trimmed by 3 bases and J by 0 bases, leaving 9 bases between them. In germline, CDR1 is SGHDN, CDR2 FVKESK. The CDR3 sequence: CASSHPGVAKNIQYF. For the CDR3, the DNA is TGTGCCAGCAGCCACCCGGGGGTAGCCAAAAACATTCAGTACTTC.

This chain connects TRBV18 to TRBJ1-4, with D possibly being TRBD1 (5 bases). Germline values: CDR1 KGHSH, CDR2 LQKENI. This CDR3 is 15 amino acids long. Trimming stripped 0 bases from V and 4 bases from J, with 9 bases between. The CDR3 DNA reads as TGTGCCAGCTCACCACCCGGGGGGATTAATGAAAAACTGTTTTTT. It encodes CASSPPGGINEKLFF.

The chain has TRBV7-2 and TRBJ2-1; D possibly corresponds to TRBD2 (6 bases). The CDR3 runs to 13 residues. V was pared by 5 bases and J by 7 bases, with 12 bases between. Per germline, CDR1 SGHTA and CDR2 FQGNSA. In nucleotides, the CDR3 is TGTGCCAGCAGCCCAGACCTAGCGAATGAGCAGTTCTTC. Protein product: CASSPDLANEQFF.

V gene TRBV14 combines with J gene TRBJ2-7, with D maybe TRBD2 (5 bases). Germline assignment: CDR1 SGHDN and CDR2 FVKESK. CDR3 length: 14 amino acids. V was pared by 0 bases and J by 4 bases, with 10 bases between. The CDR3 sequence: CASSQELGKYEQYF. The CDR3 nucleotides are TGTGCCAGCAGCCAAGAGCTCGGGAAATACGAGCAGTACTTC.

The table lists this clone with a few counts. The chain employs TRBV6-4 and TRBJ2-1; 8 bases are a match to TRBD1. The germline CDR1 and CDR2 sequences are MRHNA and SNTAGT. This CDR3 has 16 residues. Trimming removed 2 bases from V and 4 bases from J; junction bases left unmatched: 7. CDR3 sequence: CASSDQATGEYNEQFF. The CDR3 DNA sequence: TGTGCCAGCAGTGACCAGGCGACAGGGGAATACAATGAGCAGTTCTTC.

DNA of the CDR3: TGTGCCAGCAGCGCGCCCGGGACAGGTATCCAAGAGACCCAGTACTTC. Translation: CASSAPGTGIQETQYF. The genes are TRBV7-9 and TRBJ2-5; 8 positions agree with TRBD1. The length of the CDR3 is 16 residues. V lost 5 bases, J lost 1 base, and 9 bases stayed unmatched. Germline CDR1 and CDR2: SEHNR and FQNEAQ (reference sequence).

This clone was detected once. The V call is TRBV4-1, the J call TRBJ1-3, with D unclear. Trimming left V 0 bases short and J 0 bases short, with 12 bases between. CDR1 is MGHRA, CDR2 YSYEKL, per germline. CDR3 size: 17 residues. The CDR3 region has the DNA TGCGCCAGCAGCCAAGATCCCAAAGGCCACTCTGGAAACACCATATATTTT. Protein sequence: CASSQDPKGHSGNTIYF.

This clone has a handful of counts. The J gene is TRBJ1-1, the V gene TRBV18; D gene ambiguous. The germline gives CDR1 KGHSH, CDR2 LQKENI. V was cut by 4 bases and J by 4 bases, with 10 bases left in between. This CDR3 has 13 residues. The CDR3 is CASSRHVGTEAFF. CDR3 in DNA: TGTGCCAGCTCACGGCATGTCGGCACTGAAGCTTTCTTT.

This rearrangement joins TRBV9 to TRBJ2-3; weak D call: TRBD1 (5 bases). The germline gives CDR1 SGDLS, CDR2 YYNGEE. Trimming removed 0 bases at V and 8 bases at J, with 7 bases between. CDR3 length: 12 residues. CDR3 protein: CASSVVGVTQYF. The CDR3 nucleotides read TGTGCCAGCAGCGTAGTAGGGGTTACGCAGTATTTT.

This clone was observed a few times. The rearrangement joins TRBV7-9 to TRBJ1-2; D is ambiguous. Trimming left V 2 bases short and J 7 bases short, with 17 bases between. Per germline, CDR1 SEHNR and CDR2 FQNEAQ (reference sequence). This CDR3 has 15 amino acids. The CDR3 DNA reads as TGTGCCAGCAGCTTAAGTAAGACCACCAAAAGTGGCTACACCTTC. This gives the protein CASSLSKTTKSGYTF.